The clone carrying this T cell receptor (beta chain) turned up a few times. Its specificity is not known. The second PCR ran roughly 6 to 11 cycles with a sample-barcoded 5' primer and J-beta primers. TCRdb re-derived calls from the 5' RACE reads in MiXCR, one entry per CDR3 protein. The sample has approximately 730,000 distinct CDR3 sequences; approximately 53% are singletons. These data belong to a study of blood T cells in healthy people across ages. General study points: Leaving the PBMCs unsorted stopped any conclusive comparison of naive versus antigen-experienced cells.

The germline V gene encodes CDR1 KGHSH and CDR2 LQKENI. Trimming took 2 bases from V and 6 from J, leaving 14 bases between them. The CDR3 extends over 15 amino acids. The sample consisted of blood. V gene TRBV18 combines with J gene TRBJ2-4; TRBD1 might be the D (6 bases). This receptor was obtained from an elderly man in good health. DNA for the CDR3: TGTGCCAGCTCACCATTGTCAGGGGTTGGAAACATTCAGTACTTC. This encodes CASSPLSGVGNIQYF.